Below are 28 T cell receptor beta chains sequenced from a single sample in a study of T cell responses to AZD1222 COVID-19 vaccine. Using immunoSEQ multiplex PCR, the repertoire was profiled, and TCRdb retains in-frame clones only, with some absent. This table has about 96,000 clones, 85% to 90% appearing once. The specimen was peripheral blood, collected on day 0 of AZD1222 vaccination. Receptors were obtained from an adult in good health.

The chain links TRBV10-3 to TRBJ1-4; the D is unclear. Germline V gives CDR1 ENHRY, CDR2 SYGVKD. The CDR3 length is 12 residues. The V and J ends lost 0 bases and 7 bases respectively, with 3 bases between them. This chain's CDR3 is CAISESTEKLFF. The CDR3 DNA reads TGTGCCATCAGTGAGTCTACTGAAAAACTGTTTTTT.

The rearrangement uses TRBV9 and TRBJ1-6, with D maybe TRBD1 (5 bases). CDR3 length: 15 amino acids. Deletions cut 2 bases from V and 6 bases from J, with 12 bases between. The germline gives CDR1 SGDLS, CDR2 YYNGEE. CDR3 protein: CASSVTVGGNSPLHF. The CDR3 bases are TGTGCCAGCAGCGTGACGGTGGGGGGTAATTCACCCCTCCACTTT.

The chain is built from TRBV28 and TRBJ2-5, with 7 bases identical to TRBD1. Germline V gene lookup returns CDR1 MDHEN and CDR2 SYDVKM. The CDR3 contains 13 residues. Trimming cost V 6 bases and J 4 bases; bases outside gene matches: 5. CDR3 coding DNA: TGTGCCAGCAGGCCGGGACAGATAGAGACCCAGTACTTC. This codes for CASRPGQIETQYF.

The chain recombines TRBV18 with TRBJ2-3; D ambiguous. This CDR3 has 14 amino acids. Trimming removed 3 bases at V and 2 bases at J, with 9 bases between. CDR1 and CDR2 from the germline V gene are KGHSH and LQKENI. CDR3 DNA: TGTGCCAGCTCACCGGAACGCCTCACAGATACGCAGTATTTT. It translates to CASSPERLTDTQYF.

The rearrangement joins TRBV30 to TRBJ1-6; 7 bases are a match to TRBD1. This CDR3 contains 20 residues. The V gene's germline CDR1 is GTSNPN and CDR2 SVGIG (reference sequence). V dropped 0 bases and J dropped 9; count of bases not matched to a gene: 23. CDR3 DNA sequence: TGTGCCTGGAGTGTACTTGAGTCTTGGAGGGGGCGCCGGGGGAGTTCACCCCTCCACTTT. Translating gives CAWSVLESWRGRRGSSPLHF.

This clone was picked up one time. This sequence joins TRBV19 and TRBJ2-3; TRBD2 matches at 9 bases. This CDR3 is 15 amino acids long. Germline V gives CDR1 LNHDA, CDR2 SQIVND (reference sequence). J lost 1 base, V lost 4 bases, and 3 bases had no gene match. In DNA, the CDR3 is TGTGCCAGTAGTACCCAGCGGGAGGGCACAGATACGCAGTATTTT. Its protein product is CASSTQREGTDTQYF. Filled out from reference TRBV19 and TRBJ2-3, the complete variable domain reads DGGITQSPKYLFRKEGQNVTLSCEQNLNHDAMYWYRQDPGQGLRLIYYSQIVNDFQKGDIAEGYSVSREKKESFPLTVTSAQKNPTAFYLCASSTQREGTDTQYFGPGTRLTVL.

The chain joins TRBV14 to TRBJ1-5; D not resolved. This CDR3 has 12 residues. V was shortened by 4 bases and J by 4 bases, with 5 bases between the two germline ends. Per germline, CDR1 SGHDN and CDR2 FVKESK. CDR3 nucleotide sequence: TGTGCCAGCAGCCTAATAAATCAGCCCCAGCATTTT. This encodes CASSLINQPQHF.

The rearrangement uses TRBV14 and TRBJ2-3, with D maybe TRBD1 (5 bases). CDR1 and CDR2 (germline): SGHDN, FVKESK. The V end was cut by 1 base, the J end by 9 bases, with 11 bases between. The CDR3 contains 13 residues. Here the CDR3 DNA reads TGTGCCAGCAGCCAAGTGCTGCAGGGCACGCAGTATTTT. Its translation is CASSQVLQGTQYF. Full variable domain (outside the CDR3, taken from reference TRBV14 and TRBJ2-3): EAGVTQFPSHSVIEKGQTVTLRCDPISGHDNLYWYRRVMGKEIKFLLHFVKESKQDESGMPNNRFLAERTGGTYSTLKVQPAELEDSGVYFCASSQVLQGTQYFGPGTRLTVL.

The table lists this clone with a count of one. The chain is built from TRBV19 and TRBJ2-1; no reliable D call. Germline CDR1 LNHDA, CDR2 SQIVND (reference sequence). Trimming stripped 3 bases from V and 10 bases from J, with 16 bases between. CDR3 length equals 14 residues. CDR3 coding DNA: TGTGCCAGTAGTATCCTCCGGCTAGATGGGGAGCAGTTCTTC. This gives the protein CASSILRLDGEQFF.

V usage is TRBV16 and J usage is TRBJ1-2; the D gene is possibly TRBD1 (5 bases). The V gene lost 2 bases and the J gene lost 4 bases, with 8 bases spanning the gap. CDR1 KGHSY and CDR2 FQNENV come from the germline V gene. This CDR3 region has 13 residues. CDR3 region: CASSQRGVYGYTF. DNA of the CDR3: TGTGCCAGCAGCCAACGGGGGGTCTATGGCTACACCTTC.

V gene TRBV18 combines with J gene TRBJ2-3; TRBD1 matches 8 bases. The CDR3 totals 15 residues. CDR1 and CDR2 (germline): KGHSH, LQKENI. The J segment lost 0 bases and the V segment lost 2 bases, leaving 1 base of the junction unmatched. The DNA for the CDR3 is TGTGCCAGCTCACCAAGACAGGGGAGCACAGATACGCAGTATTTT. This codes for CASSPRQGSTDTQYF.

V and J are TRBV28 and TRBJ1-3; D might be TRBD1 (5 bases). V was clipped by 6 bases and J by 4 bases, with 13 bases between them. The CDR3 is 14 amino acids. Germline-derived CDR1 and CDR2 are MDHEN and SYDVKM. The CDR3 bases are TGTGCCAGCAGCCGCGCCTGGGGGGGAAACACCATATATTTT. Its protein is CASSRAWGGNTIYF.

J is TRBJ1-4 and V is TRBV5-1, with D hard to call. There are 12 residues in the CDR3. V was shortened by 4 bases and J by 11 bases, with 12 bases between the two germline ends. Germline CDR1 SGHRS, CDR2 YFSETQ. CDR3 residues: CASSPDLRKLFF. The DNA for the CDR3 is TGCGCCAGCAGCCCTGACCTTAGGAAACTGTTTTTT. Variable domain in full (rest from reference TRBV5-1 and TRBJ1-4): KAGVTQTPRYLIKTRGQQVTLSCSPISGHRSVSWYQQTPGQGLQFLFEYFSETQRNKGNFPGRFSGRQFSNSRSEMNVSTLELGDSALYLCASSPDLRKLFFGSGTQLSVL.

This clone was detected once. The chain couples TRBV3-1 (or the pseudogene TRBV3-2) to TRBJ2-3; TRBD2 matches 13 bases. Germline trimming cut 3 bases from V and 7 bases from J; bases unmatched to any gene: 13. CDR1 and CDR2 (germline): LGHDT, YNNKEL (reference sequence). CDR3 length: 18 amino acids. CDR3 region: CASSHIGTSGKGGNTQYF. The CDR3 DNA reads TGTGCCAGCAGCCATATCGGGACTAGCGGGAAAGGAGGAAATACGCAGTATTTT.

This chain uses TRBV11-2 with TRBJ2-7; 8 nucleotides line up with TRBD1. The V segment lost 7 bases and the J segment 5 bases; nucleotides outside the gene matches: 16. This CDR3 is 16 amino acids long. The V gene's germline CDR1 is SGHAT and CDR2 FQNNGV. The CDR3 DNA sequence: TGTGCCAGCACCCTAGGGGTAGTCGGACAGGGTAACGAGCAGTACTTC. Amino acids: CASTLGVVGQGNEQYF.

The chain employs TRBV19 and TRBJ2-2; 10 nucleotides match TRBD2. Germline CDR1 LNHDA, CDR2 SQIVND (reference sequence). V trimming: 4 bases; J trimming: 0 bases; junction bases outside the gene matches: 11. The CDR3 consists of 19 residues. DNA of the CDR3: TGTGCCAGTAGTACCGGTAGCGGGAGGTCGTTCGCGAACACCGGGGAGCTGTTTTTT. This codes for CASSTGSGRSFANTGELFF.

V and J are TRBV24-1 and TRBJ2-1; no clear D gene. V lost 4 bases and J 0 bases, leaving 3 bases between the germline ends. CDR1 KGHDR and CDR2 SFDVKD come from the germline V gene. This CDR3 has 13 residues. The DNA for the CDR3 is TGTGCCACCAGTGAGAACTCCTACAATGAGCAGTTCTTC. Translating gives CATSENSYNEQFF.

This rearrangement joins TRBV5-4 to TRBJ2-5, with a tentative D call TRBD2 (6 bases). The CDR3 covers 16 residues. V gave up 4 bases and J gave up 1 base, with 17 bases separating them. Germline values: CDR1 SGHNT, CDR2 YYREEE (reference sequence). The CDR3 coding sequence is TGTGCCAGCAGCCCGCGGGGTAGCGGCTTCCAAGAGACCCAGTACTTC. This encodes CASSPRGSGFQETQYF.

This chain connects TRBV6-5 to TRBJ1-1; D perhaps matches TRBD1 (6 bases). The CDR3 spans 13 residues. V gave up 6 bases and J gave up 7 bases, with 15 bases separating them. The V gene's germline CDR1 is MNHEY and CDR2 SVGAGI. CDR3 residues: CASRGVGAGEAFF. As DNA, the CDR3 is TGTGCCAGCAGGGGGGTGGGGGCCGGTGAAGCTTTCTTT.

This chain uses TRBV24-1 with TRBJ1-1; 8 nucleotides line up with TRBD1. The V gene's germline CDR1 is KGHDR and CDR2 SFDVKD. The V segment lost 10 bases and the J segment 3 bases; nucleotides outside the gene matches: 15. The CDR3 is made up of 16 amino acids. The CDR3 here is CATGAETGGLDTEAFF. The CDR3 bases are TGTGCCACAGGAGCCGAAACAGGGGGTTTGGACACTGAAGCTTTCTTT.

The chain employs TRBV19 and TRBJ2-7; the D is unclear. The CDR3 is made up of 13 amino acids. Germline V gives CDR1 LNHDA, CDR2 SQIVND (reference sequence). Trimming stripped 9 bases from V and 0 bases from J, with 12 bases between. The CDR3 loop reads CARPLSGSYEQYF. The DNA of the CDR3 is TGTGCCAGACCCCTCTCAGGCTCCTACGAGCAGTACTTC.

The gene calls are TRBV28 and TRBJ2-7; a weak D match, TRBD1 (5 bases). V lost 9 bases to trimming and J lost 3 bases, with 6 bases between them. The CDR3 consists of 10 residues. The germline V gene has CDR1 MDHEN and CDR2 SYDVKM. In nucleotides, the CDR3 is TGTGCCAGTCAGGGCTACGAGCAGTACTTC. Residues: CASQGYEQYF.

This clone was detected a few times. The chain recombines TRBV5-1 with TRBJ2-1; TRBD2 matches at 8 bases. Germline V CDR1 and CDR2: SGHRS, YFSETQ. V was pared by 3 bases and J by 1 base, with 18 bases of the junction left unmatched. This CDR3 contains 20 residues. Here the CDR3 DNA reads TGCGCCAGCAGCTCCACCGGGAGTAGCGGGATTAGTTGGTCCTACAATGAGCAGTTCTTC. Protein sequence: CASSSTGSSGISWSYNEQFF.

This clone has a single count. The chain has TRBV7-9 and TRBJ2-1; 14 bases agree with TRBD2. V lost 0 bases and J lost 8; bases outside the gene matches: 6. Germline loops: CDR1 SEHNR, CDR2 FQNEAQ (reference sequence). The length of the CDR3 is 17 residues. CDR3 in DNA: TGTGCCAGCAGCTTAGCCGGACTAGCGGGAGGTAGGGATGAGCAGTTCTTC. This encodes CASSLAGLAGGRDEQFF.

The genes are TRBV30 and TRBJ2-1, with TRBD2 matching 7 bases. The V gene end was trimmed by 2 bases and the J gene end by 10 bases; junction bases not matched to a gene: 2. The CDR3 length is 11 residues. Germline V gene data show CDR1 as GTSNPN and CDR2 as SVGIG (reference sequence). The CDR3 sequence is CAWSSGAEQFF. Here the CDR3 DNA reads TGTGCCTGGAGTAGCGGGGCAGAGCAGTTCTTC.

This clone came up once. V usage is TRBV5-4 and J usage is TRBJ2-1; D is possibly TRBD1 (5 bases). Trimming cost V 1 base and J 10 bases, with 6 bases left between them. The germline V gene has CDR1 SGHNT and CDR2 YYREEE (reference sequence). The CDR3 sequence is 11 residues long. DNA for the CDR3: TGTGCCAGCAGCTTGTACAGGGAGCAGTTCTTC. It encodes CASSLYREQFF.

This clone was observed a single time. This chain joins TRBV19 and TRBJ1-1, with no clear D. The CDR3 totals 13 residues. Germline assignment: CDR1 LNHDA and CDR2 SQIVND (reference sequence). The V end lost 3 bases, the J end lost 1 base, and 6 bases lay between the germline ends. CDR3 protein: CASSMYQNTEAFF. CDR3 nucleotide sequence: TGTGCCAGTAGTATGTACCAGAACACTGAAGCTTTCTTT.

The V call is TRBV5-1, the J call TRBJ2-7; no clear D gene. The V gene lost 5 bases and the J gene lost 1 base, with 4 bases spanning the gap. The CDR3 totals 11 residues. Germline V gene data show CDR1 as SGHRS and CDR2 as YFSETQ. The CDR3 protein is CASRSSYEQYF. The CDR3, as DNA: TGCGCCAGCAGGTCATCCTACGAGCAGTACTTC.